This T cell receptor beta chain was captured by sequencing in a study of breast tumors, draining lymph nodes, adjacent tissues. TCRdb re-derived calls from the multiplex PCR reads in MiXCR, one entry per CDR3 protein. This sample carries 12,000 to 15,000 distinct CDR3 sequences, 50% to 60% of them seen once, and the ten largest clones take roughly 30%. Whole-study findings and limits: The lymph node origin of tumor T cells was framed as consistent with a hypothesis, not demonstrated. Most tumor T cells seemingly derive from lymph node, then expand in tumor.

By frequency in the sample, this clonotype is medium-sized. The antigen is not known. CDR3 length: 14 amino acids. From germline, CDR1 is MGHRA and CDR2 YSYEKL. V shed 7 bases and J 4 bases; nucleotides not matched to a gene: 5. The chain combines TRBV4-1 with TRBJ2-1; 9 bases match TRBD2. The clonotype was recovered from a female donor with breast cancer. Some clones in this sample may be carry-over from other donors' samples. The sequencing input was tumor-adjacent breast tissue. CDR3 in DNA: TGCGCCAGCATGGCGGGAGGGGGGTACAATGAGCAGTTCTTC. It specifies CASMAGGGYNEQFF.